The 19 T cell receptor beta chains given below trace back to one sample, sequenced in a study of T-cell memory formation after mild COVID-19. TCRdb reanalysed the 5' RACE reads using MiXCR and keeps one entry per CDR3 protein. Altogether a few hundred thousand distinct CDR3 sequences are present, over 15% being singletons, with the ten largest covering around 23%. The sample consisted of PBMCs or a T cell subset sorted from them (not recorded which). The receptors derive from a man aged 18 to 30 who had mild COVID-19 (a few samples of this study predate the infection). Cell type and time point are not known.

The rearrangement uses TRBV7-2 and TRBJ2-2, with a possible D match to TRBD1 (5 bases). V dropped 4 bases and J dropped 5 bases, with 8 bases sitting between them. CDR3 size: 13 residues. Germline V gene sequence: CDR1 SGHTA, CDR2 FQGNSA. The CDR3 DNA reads TGTGCCAGCAGCTCACAGGCAACCGGGGAGCTGTTTTTT. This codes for CASSSQATGELFF.

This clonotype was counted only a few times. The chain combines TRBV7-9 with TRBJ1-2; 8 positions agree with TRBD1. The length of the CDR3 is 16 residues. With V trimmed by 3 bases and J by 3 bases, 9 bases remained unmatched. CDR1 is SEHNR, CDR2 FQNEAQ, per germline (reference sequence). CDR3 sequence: CASSFLRTGSYYGYTF. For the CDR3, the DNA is TGTGCCAGCAGCTTTCTGCGGACAGGGTCTTACTATGGCTACACCTTC.

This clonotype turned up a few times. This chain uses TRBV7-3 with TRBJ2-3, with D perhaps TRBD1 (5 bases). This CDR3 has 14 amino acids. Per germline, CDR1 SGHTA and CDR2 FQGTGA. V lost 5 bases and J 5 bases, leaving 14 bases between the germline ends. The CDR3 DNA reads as TGTGCCAGCAGCACCAACCCAGGGTTAGATACGCAGTATTTT. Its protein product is CASSTNPGLDTQYF. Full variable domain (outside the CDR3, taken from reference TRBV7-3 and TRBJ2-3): GAGVSQTPSNKVTEKGKYVELRCDPISGHTALYWYRQSLGQGPEFLIYFQGTGAADDSGLPNDRFFAVRPEGSVSTLKIQRTERGDSAVYLCASSTNPGLDTQYFGPGTRLTVL.

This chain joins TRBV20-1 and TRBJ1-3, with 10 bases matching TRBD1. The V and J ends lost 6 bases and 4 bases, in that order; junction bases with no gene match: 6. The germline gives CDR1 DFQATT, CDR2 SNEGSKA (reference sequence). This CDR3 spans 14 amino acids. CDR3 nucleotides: TGCAGTGCCCCGGACAGGGGGATCGGAAACACCATATATTTT. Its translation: CSAPDRGIGNTIYF.

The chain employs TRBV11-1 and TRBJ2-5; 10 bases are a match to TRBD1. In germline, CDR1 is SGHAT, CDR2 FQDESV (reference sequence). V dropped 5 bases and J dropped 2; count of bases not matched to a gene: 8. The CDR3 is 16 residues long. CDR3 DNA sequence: TGTGCCAGCAGCCACCGGGACAGGGGACCTCAAGAGACCCAGTACTTC. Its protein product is CASSHRDRGPQETQYF.

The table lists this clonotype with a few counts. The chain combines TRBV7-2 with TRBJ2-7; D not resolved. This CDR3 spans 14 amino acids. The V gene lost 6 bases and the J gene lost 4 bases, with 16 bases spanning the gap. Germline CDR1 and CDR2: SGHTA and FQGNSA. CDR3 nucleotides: TGTGCCAGCAGGTCGGATAGGACCAGTTACGAGCAGTACGTC. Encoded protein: CASRSDRTSYEQYV.

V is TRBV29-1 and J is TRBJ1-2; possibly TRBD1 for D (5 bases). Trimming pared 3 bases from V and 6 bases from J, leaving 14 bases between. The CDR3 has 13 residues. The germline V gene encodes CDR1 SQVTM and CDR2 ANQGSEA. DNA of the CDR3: TGCAGCGTTGAGTATGAGGGGTGGCATGGCTACACCTTC. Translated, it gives CSVEYEGWHGYTF.

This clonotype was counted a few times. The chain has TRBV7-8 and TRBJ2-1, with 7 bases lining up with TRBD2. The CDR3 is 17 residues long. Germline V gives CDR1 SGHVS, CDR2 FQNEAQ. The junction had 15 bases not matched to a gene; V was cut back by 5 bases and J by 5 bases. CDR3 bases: TGTGCCAGCAGCCACCCGCTTCGGGCTAGCGGAAACAATGAGCAGTTCTTC. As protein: CASSHPLRASGNNEQFF.

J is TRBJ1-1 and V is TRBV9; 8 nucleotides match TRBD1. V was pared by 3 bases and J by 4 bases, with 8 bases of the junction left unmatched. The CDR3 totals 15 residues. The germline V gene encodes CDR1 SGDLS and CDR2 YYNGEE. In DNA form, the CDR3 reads TGTGCCAGCAGCGCCCCCGGACAGGGTACCACTGAAGCTTTCTTT. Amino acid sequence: CASSAPGQGTTEAFF. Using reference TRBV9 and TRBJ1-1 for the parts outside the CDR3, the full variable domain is DSGVTQTPKHLITATGQRVTLRCSPRSGDLSVYWYQQSLDQGLQFLIQYYNGEERAKGNILERFSAQQFPDLHSELNLSSLELGDSALYFCASSAPGQGTTEAFFGQGTRLTVV.

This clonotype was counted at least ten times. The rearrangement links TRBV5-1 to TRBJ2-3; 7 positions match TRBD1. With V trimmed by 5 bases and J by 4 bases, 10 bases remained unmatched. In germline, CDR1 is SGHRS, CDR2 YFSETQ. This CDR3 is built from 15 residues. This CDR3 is CASRRRTGDADTQYF. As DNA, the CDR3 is TGCGCCAGCAGGCGCCGAACAGGGGATGCAGATACGCAGTATTTT. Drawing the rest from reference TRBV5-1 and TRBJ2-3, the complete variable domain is KAGVTQTPRYLIKTRGQQVTLSCSPISGHRSVSWYQQTPGQGLQFLFEYFSETQRNKGNFPGRFSGRQFSNSRSEMNVSTLELGDSALYLCASRRRTGDADTQYFGPGTRLTVL.

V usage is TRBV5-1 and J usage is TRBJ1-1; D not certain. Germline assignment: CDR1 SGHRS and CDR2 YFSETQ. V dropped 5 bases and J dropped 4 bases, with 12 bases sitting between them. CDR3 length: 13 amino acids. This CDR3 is CASRYTSGTEAFF. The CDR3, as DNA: TGCGCCAGCAGATACACCAGTGGCACTGAAGCTTTCTTT.

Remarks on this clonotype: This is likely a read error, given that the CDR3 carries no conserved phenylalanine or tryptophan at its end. In DNA form, the CDR3 reads TGCAGTGCCGAGAGAACAGGGGGCTACACTGAAGCTTTCTGT. Translated, it gives CSAERTGGYTEAFC. The rearrangement uses TRBV20-1 and TRBJ1-1, with 9 bases aligning to TRBD1. This CDR3 has 14 residues. V gave up 6 bases and J gave up 3 bases; unmatched junction bases: 8. Germline V gives CDR1 DFQATT, CDR2 SNEGSKA (reference sequence).

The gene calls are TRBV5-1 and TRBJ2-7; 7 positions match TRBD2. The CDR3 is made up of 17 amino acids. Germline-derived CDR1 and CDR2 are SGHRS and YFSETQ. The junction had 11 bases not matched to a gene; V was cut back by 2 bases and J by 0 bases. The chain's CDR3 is CASSLSSLAESSYEQYF. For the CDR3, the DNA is TGCGCCAGCAGCTTATCCTCTCTAGCGGAGAGCTCCTACGAGCAGTACTTC.

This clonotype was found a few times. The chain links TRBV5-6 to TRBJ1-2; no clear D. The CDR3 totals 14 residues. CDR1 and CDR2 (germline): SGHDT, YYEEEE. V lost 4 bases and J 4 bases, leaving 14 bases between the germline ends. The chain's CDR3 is CASSPRPEGYGYTF. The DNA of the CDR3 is TGTGCCAGCAGCCCCCGACCGGAGGGCTATGGCTACACCTTC. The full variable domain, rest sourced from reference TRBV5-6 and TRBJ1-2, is DAGVTQSPTHLIKTRGQQVTLRCSPKSGHDTVSWYQQALGQGPQFIFQYYEEEERQRGNFPDRFSGHQFPNYSSELNVNALLLGDSALYLCASSPRPEGYGYTFGSGTRLTVV.

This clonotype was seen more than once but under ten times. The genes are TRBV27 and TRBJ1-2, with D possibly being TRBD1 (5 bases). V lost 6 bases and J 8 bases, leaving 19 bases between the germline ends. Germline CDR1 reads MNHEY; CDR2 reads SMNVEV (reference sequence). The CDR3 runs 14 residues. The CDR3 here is CASSLVQGRAGYTF. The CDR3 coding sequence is TGTGCCAGCAGCCTGGTCCAGGGCCGTGCAGGCTACACCTTC.

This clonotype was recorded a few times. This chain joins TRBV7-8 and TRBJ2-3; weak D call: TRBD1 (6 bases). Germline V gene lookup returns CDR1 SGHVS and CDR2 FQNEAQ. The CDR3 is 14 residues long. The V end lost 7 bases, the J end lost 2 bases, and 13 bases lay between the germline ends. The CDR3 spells CASNPEGVTDTQYF. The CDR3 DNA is TGTGCCAGCAACCCAGAGGGGGTCACAGATACGCAGTATTTT.

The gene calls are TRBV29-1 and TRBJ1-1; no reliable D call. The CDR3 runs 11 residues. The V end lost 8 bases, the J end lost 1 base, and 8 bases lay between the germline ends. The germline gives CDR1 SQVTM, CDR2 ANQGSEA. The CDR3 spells CSFWGNTEAFF. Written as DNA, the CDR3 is TGCAGCTTCTGGGGGAACACTGAAGCTTTCTTT.

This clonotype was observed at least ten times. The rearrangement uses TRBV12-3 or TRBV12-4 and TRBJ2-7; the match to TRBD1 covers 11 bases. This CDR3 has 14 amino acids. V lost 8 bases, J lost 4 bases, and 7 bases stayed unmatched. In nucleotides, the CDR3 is TGTGCCAGCGGGCGGACAGGGGGCGATTACGAGCAGTACTTC. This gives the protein CASGRTGGDYEQYF.

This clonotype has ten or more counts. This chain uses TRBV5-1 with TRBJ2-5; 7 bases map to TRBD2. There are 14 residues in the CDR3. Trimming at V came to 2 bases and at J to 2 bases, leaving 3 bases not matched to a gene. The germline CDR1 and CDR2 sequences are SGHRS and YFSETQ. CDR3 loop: CASSFAGVQETQYF. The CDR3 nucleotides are TGCGCCAGCAGCTTCGCGGGGGTGCAAGAGACCCAGTACTTC.